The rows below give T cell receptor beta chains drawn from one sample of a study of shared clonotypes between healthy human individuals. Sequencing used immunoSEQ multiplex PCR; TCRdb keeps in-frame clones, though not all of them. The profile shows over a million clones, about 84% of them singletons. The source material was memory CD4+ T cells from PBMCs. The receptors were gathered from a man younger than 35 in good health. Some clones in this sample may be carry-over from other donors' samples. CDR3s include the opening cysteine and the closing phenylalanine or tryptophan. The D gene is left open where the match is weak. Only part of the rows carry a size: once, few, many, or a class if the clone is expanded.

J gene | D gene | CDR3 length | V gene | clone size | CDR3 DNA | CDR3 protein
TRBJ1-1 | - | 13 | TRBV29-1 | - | TGCAGCGTGGGATGGCGGGGTGGGACTGAAGCTTTCTTT | CSVGWRGGTEAFF
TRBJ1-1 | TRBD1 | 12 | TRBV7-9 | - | TGTGCCAGCAGCTCAGGGGGGACTGAAGCTTTCTTT | CASSSGGTEAFF
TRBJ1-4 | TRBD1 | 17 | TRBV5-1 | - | TGCGCCAGCAGCTTGGATTTCGGGCAGGGGGAAAGGGAAAAACTGTTTTTT | CASSLDFGQGEREKLFF
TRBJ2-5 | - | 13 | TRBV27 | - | TGTGCCAGCAGTCTAAGGGCTTGGGAGACCCAGTACTTC | CASSLRAWETQYF
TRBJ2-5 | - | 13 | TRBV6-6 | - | TGTGCCAGTCTTGGGAATAACGGGGAGACCCAGTACTTC | CASLGNNGETQYF
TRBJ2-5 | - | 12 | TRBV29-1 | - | TGCAGCGTTGTTGCGGGGCAAGAGACCCAGTACTTC | CSVVAGQETQYF
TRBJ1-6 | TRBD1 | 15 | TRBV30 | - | TGTGCCTGGACCAGGGGGAGCTCCTATAATTCACCCCTCCACTTT | CAWTRGSSYNSPLHF
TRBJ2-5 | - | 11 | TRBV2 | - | TGTGCCAGCAGGGTCCAAGAGACCCAGTACTTC | CASRVQETQYF
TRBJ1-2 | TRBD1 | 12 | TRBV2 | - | TGTGCCAGCAGAAACAGGGGGCCTGGCTACACCTTC | CASRNRGPGYTF
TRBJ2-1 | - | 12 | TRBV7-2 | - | TGTGCCAGCAGCCCTCTGGGTGGTGAGCAGTTCTTC | CASSPLGGEQFF
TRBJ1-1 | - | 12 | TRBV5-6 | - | TGTGCCAGCAGCCGGGGGAATTGGCAAGCTTTCTTT | CASSRGNWQAFF
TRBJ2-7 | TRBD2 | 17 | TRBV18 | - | TGTGCCAGCTCACCACCGGGACTAGCGGATTCCTCCTACGAGCAGTACTTC | CASSPPGLADSSYEQYF
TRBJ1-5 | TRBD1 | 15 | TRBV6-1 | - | TGTGCCAGCAGTACTACAGGGGGCAGGGATCAGCCCCAGCATTTT | CASSTTGGRDQPQHF
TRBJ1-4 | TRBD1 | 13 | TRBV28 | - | TGTGCCAGCAGTGCGGACAGGGAGGAAAAACTGTTTTTT | CASSADREEKLFF
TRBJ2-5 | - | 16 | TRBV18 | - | TGTGCCAGCTCACCACCCCGCGGAGGGGGCCCTGTGACCCAGTACTTC | CASSPPRGGGPVTQYF
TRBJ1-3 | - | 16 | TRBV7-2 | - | TGTGCCAGCAGCTTAGGAATAAGGGCAGGGGGAAACACCATATATTTT | CASSLGIRAGGNTIYF
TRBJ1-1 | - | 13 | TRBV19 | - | TGTGCCAGTAGAAATCAGCCTAACACTGAAGCTTTCTTT | CASRNQPNTEAFF
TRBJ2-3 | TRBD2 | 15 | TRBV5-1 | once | TGCGCCAGCAGCTTGGAAGGCGGGAGGGCAGATACGCAGTATTTT | CASSLEGGRADTQYF
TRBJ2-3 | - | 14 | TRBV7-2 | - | TGTGCCAGCAGTTTTACACCTAGCACAGATACGCAGTATTTT | CASSFTPSTDTQYF
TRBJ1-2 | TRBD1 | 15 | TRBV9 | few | TGTGCCAGCAGCGCCGACAGGGGGCAGAACTATGGCTACACCTTC | CASSADRGQNYGYTF
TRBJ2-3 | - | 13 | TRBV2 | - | TGTGCCAGCAGTGTGGCAAATCCAGATACGCAGTATTTT | CASSVANPDTQYF
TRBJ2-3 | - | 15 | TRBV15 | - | TGTGCCACCAGCAGAGAGTGGTCGGCAACAGATACGCAGTATTTT | CATSREWSATDTQYF
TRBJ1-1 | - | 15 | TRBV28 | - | TGTGCCAGCAGGATCAGGGCCAGGGGGAACACTGAAGCTTTCTTT | CASRIRARGNTEAFF
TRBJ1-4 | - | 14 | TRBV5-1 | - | TGCGCCAGCAGCTTTACGGGTGGGGGTGAAAAACTGTTTTTT | CASSFTGGGEKLFF
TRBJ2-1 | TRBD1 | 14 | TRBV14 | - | TGTGCCAGCAGCAGGGACAGGGCAAACAATGAGCAGTTCTTC | CASSRDRANNEQFF
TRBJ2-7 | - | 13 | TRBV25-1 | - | TGTGCCAGCTCCTGGGGCAGTCTCTACGAGCAGTACTTC | CASSWGSLYEQYF
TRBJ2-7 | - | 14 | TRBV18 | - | TGTGCCAGCTCACGAGAGGGGTTGTCGTACGAGCAGTACTTC | CASSREGLSYEQYF
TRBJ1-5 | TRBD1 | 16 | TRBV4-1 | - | TGCGCCAGCAGCCAAGAAGGGACAGGGGGCAATCAGCCCCAGCATTTT | CASSQEGTGGNQPQHF
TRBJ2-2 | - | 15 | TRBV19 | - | TGTGCCAGTAGTCCTCCCCGATCCGGGCAGGGGGAGCTGTTTTTT | CASSPPRSGQGELFF
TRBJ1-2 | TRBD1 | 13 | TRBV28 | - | TGTGCCAGCAGCCCGCTGACAGGGGGCGGCTACACCTTC | CASSPLTGGGYTF